This T cell receptor (beta chain) was profiled in a study of a mutant IDH1 vaccine in newly diagnosed glioma. At the level of the study: The earlier regimen, radiotherapy, temozolomide, or both, was most often both.

Profiled with immunoSEQ multiplex PCR; TCRdb holds only in-frame clones, not every one. The sample contains approximately 33,000 clones, 75% of which appear only once. As for time point: week 47, end of study. The content of each vaccine dose was 300 ug of mutant IDH1 20-mer peptide, and topical imiquimod accompanied it. In weeks 1, 3, 5, 7, 11, 15, 19 and 23, patients were vaccinated. The donor cohort comprised cases of new WHO grade 3 or 4 IDH1-mutant, ATRX-lost astrocytoma. Trimming removed 0 bases from V and 5 bases from J; junction bases left unmatched: 9. CDR1 and CDR2 (germline): KGHSH, LQKENI. This CDR3 has 16 amino acids. Regarding this clone: Its antigen is unknown.

The V and J genes are TRBV18 and TRBJ1-1; TRBD1 aligns across 7 bases. The origin of this receptor is a man aged 35 to 55 with glioma. The starting material was PBMCs, obtained from a glioma patient whose treatment included an IDH1 peptide vaccine. This CDR3 is CASSPPNRGAWTEAFF. For the CDR3, the DNA is TGTGCCAGCTCACCACCTAACAGGGGCGCTTGGACTGAAGCTTTCTTT. Filled out from reference TRBV18 and TRBJ1-1, the complete variable domain reads NAGVMQNPRHLVRRRGQEARLRCSPMKGHSHVYWYRQLPEEGLKFMVYLQKENIIDESGMPKERFSAEFPKEGPSILRIQQVVRGDSAAYFCASSPPNRGAWTEAFFGQGTRLTVV.